Here is one T cell receptor beta chain with its context. Deep level was the assay's run setting. It was across several immunoSEQ plates that each subset's genomic DNA was evenly split. The method was immunoSEQ multiplex PCR; TCRdb's version includes in-frame clones alone and lacks a portion of them. The sample carries about 1,800,000 clones, roughly 95% recorded once. The data were obtained in a study of shared clonotypes between healthy human individuals. It was CD45RO-negative cells, positively selected for CCR7, that made up naive CD8 cells, with terminally differentiated effector memory CD45RA+ cells excluded. Each of the donors was a healthy adult who was HIV-negative and had not had a recent acute infection or vaccination. V was pared by 10 bases and J by 0 bases, with 5 bases of the junction left unmatched. From germline, CDR1 is SNHLY and CDR2 FYNNEI. The CDR3 is made up of 13 amino acids.

The sequenced sample was naive CD8+ T cells sorted from blood. This receptor was obtained from a man aged 18-30 years in good health. The chain employs TRBV2 and TRBJ2-7; 8 bases align to TRBD2. The CDR3 DNA is TGTGCCATCCATAGCGGGGACTCCTACGAGCAGTACTTC. Amino acid sequence: CAIHSGDSYEQYF.